This T cell receptor beta chain is from a study of T-cell reconstitution after alpha-beta-depleted transplantation in children (dated by TCRdb to the mid-2010s). Regarding the research as a whole: T-cell immune reconstitution after TCRalphabeta/CD19-depleted allogeneic hematopoietic cell transplantation in children was quantitatively tracked in the study by means of TCR repertoire profiling.

This clonotype was recorded a few times. Its antigen is currently not known. No quality values exist for individual bases; no much larger clone is one base distant. The protocol used for the library was PCR. The reads were generated on an Illumina HiSeq 2500. TCR libraries were prepared with molecular barcoding, using unique molecular identifiers to normalize TCRbeta repertoire quantification. TCRdb reprocessing: public reads trimmed at Q25 with fastp, clones called with MiXCR, in-frame beta chains kept. Each entry is one CDR3 protein sequence, shown with its most common DNA and genes. This sample has fewer than 550,000 distinct CDR3 sequences in its table, and approximately 11% of those were observed once. Together, the top ten hold about 5% of the sample. The CDR3 covers 16 residues, taking in both the cysteine and the phenylalanine. Just the 48-base CDR3 DNA is kept, in frame starting at base 1. CDR1 and CDR2 were assigned from the germline V gene as KGHDR and SFDVKD. V trim: 4 bases; J trim: 3 bases; unmatched bases: 6.

This sequence uses TRBV24-1 and TRBJ2-3; TRBD2 agrees with 10 junctional bases. Sequenced material: PBMCs from the stem cell graft donor, taken from the stem cell graft. This receptor was obtained from a human donor who donated a stem cell graft to a child with acute myeloid leukemia. The CDR3 has the sequence CATSDGTSAITDTQYF. The DNA sequence is as follows: TGTGCCACCAGTGACGGGACTAGCGCCATTACAGATACGCAGTATTTT.